This TCR beta chain was obtained from a study of control samples from healthy donors and cancer patients. Method: immunoSEQ multiplex PCR; TCRdb's copy keeps in-frame clones and lacks some. The repertoire has about 44,000 clones, over 75% of them found once; the top ten carry 9.5% to 13%. V lost 7 bases and J lost 3, with 15 bases in between. Germline CDR1 SNHLY, CDR2 FYNNEI. This CDR3 comprises 15 residues. The specimen sequenced was PBMCs. This TCR came from a woman in her sixties or seventies with lung cancer. J is TRBJ2-2 and V is TRBV2; D is possibly TRBD2 (7 bases). The CDR3 DNA reads TGTGCCAGCACCGAGGGGGGGCCGTACACCGGGGAGCTGTTTTTT. Its protein product is CASTEGGPYTGELFF. Complete variable domain (other parts from reference TRBV2 and TRBJ2-2): EPEVTQTPSHQVTQMGQEVILRCVPISNHLYFYWYRQILGQKVEFLVSFYNNEISEKSEIFDDQFSVERPDGSNFTLKIRSTKLEDSAMYFCASTEGGPYTGELFFGEGSRLTVL.